What follows are 3 T cell receptor beta chains derived from one specimen sequenced in a study of response to subunit inactivated influenza vaccine. Each CDR3 protein gets one entry after TCRdb re-called the RT-PCR reads with MiXCR. The sample includes hundreds of thousands of distinct CDR3 sequences, more than 15% seen only once; the top ten take around 10%. Sequenced here: PBMCs from blood, sampled roughly 13 days after vaccination. These receptors all come from a man in his fifties or sixties who received an inactivated influenza vaccine.

V and J are TRBV20-1 and TRBJ2-1; TRBD2 agrees at 7 bases. V was clipped by 3 bases and J by 9 bases; unmatched bases: 8. Germline V gene sequence: CDR1 DFQATT, CDR2 SNEGSKA (reference sequence). The CDR3 totals 13 residues. CDR3 residues: CSARGLIPIEQFF. The CDR3 DNA sequence: TGCAGTGCTAGGGGACTAATCCCAATTGAGCAGTTCTTC.

This clonotype occurred a few times. This sequence joins TRBV11-2 and TRBJ1-1; D may be TRBD1 (6 bases). The length of the CDR3 is 13 residues. The V end lost 9 bases, the J end lost 1 base, and 12 bases lay between the germline ends. Germline V gene sequence: CDR1 SGHAT, CDR2 FQNNGV. This chain's CDR3 is CASRMGANTEAFF. CDR3 DNA sequence: TGTGCCAGTCGGATGGGGGCGAACACTGAAGCTTTCTTT.

This clonotype occurred a few times. J is TRBJ2-6 and V is TRBV5-1; the D call may be TRBD1 or TRBD2 (6 bases each). V was shortened by 2 bases and J by 2 bases, with 11 bases between the two germline ends. CDR3 length equals 16 residues. Per the germline V gene, CDR1 is SGHRS and CDR2 is YFSETQ. For the CDR3, the DNA is TGCGCCAGCAGCTTCTCCGGGGGCGCTGGGGCCAACGTCCTGACTTTC. This sequence encodes CASSFSGGAGANVLTF.